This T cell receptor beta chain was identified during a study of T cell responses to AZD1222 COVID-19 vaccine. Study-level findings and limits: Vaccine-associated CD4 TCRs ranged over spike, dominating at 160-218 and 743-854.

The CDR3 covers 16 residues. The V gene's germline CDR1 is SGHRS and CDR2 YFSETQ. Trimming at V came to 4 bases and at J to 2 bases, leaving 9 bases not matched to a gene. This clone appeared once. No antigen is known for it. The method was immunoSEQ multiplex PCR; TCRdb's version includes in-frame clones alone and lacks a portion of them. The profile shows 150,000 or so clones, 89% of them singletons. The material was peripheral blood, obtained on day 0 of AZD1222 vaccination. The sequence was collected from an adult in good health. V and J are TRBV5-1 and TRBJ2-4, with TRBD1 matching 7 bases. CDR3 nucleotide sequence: TGCGCCAGCAGCCTTACTGTACAGGGGACCAAAAACATTCAGTACTTC. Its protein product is CASSLTVQGTKNIQYF.